The clone carrying this T cell receptor (beta chain) was counted ten times or more. Its target is not known. The sample originates from a study of early T cells in non-severe SARS-CoV-2 infection. The germline gives CDR1 LGHDT, CDR2 YNNKEL (reference sequence). V trimming: 0 bases; J trimming: 5 bases; junction bases outside the gene matches: 11. CDR3 length: 19 residues. Researchers tagged individual cDNA molecules with unique molecular identifiers. Using its own MiXCR run on the 5' RACE reads, TCRdb lists one record per CDR3 protein. The sample holds approximately 50,000 distinct CDR3 sequences, about a tenth seen once. Study-wide points: Lookups in VDJdb leaned toward anti-spike CD8 responses and missed private and CD4 specificities.

This chain joins TRBV3-1 and TRBJ2-5, with 14 nucleotides matching TRBD2. Material for sequencing was whole blood. This receptor was identified in an adult who was a healthcare worker with PCR-confirmed SARS-CoV-2 infection or an uninfected control (not recorded which). The CDR3 spells CASSQEVVGLAGARETQYF. The DNA for the CDR3 is TGTGCCAGCAGCCAAGAAGTTGTGGGACTAGCGGGAGCACGGGAGACCCAGTACTTC.